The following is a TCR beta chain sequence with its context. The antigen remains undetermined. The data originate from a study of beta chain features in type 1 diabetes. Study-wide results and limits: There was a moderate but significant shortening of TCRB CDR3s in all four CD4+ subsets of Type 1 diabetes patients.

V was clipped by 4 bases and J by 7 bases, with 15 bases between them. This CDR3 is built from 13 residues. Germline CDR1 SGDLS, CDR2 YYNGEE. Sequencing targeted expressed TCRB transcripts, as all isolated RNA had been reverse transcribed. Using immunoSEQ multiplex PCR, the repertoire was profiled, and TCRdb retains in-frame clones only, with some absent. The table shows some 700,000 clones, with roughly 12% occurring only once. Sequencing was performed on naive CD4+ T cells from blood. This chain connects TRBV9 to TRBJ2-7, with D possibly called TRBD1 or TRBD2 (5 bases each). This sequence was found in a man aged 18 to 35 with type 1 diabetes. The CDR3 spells CASSPGASEEQYF. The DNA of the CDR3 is TGTGCCAGCAGCCCCGGGGCGTCGGAGGAGCAGTACTTC.